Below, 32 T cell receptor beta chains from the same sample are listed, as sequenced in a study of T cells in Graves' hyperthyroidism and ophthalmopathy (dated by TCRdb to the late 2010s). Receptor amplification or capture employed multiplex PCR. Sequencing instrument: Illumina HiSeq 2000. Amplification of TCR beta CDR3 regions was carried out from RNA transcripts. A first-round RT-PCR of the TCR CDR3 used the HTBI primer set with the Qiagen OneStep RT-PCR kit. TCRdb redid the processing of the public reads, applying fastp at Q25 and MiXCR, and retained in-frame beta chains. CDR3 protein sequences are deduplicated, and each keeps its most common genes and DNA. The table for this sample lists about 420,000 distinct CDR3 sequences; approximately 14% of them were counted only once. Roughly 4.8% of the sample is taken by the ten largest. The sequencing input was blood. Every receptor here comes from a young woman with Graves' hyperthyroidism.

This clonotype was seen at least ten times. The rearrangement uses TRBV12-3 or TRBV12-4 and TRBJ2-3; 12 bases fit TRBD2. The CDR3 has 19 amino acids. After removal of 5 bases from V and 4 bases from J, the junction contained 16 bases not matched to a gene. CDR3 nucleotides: TGTGCCAGCAGTCTCTATGGCCCTATGACTAGCGGGAGCGCAGATACGCAGTATTTT. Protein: CASSLYGPMTSGSADTQYF.

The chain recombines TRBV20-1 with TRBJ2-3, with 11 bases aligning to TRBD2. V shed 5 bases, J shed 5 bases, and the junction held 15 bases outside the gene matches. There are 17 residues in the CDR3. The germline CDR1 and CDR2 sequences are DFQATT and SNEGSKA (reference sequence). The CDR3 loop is CSAPQPTSGRKQDTQYF. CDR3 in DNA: TGCAGTGCTCCCCAACCCACTAGCGGGAGAAAGCAAGATACGCAGTATTTT.

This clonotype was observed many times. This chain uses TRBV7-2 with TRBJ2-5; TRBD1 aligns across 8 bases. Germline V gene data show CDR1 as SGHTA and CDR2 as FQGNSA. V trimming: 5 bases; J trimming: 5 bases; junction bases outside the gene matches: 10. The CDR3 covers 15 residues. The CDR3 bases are TGTGCCAGCAGCCCCGGACAGGGAAGGTTCGAGACCCAGTACTTC. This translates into CASSPGQGRFETQYF.

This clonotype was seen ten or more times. DNA of the CDR3: TGCAGCGTTGAGGGAAGGAAGACGCAGTATTTT. Encoded protein: CSVEGRKTQYF. The gene calls are TRBV29-1 and TRBJ2-3; D unresolved. This CDR3 is 11 amino acids long. The germline CDR1 and CDR2 sequences are SQVTM and ANQGSEA. Trimming removed 3 bases from V and 9 bases from J, with 10 bases in between.

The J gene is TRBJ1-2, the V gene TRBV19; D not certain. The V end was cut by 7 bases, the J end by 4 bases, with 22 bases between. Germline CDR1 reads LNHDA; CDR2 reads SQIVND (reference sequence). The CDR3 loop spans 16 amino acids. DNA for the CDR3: TGTGCCAGTACTATGACATTACGGAGCGGGCCCTATGGCTACACCTTC. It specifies CASTMTLRSGPYGYTF.

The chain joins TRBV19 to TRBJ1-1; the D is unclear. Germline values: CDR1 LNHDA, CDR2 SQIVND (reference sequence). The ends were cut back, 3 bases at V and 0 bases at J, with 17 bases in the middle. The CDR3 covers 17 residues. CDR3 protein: CASSIGSGGFMNTEAFF. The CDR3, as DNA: TGTGCCAGTAGTATTGGATCGGGCGGGTTTATGAACACTGAAGCTTTCTTT.

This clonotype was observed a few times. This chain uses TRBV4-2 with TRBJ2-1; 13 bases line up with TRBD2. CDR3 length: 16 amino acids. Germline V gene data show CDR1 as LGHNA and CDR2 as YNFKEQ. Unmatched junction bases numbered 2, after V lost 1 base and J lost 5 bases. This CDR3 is CASSQALAGGDNEQFF. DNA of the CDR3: TGTGCCAGCAGCCAAGCACTAGCGGGAGGGGACAATGAGCAGTTCTTC.

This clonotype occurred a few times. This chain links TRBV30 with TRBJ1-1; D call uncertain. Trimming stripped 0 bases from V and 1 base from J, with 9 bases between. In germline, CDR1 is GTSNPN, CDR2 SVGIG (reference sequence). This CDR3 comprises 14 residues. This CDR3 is CAWSVRVKNTEAFF. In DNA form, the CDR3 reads TGTGCCTGGAGTGTAAGGGTCAAGAACACTGAAGCTTTCTTT.

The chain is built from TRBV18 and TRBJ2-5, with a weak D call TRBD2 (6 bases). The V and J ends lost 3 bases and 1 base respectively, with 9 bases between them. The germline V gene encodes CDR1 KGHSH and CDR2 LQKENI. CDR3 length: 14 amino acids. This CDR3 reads CASSPRDFQETQYF. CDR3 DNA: TGTGCCAGCTCACCCCGGGACTTCCAAGAGACCCAGTACTTC.

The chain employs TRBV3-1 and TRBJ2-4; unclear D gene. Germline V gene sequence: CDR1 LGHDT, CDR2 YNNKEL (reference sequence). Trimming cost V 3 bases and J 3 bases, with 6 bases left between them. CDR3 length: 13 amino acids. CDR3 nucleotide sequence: TGTGCCAGCAGCCAGATGGGCAAAAACATTCAGTACTTC. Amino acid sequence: CASSQMGKNIQYF.

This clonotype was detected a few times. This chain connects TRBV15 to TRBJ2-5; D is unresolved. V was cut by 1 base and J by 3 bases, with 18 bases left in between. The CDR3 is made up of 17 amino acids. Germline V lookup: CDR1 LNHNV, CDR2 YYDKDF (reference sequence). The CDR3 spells CATSRGSGPALEETQYF. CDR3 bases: TGTGCCACCAGCAGAGGGTCAGGACCGGCTCTGGAAGAGACCCAGTACTTC.

The CDR3 DNA reads as TGTGCCAGCAGCTCCGGGGGGACTAGTCGTGAGCAGTTCTTC. This sequence encodes CASSSGGTSREQFF. The chain is built from TRBV11-2 and TRBJ2-1, with 8 bases lining up with TRBD2. V was pared by 4 bases and J by 9 bases, with 8 bases of the junction left unmatched. The CDR3 totals 14 residues. Germline loops: CDR1 SGHAT, CDR2 FQNNGV.

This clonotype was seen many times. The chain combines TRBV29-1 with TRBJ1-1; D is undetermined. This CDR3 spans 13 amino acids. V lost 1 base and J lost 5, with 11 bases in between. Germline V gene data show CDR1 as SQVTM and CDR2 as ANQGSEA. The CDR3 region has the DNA TGCAGCGTTGAAGCTCGTCCCGGAACTGAAGCTTTCTTT. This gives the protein CSVEARPGTEAFF. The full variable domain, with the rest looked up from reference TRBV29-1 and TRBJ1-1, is SAVISQKPSRDICQRGTSLTIQCQVDSQVTMMFWYRQQPGQSLTLIATANQGSEATYESGFVIDKFPISRPNLTFSTLTVSNMSPEDSSIYLCSVEARPGTEAFFGQGTRLTVV.

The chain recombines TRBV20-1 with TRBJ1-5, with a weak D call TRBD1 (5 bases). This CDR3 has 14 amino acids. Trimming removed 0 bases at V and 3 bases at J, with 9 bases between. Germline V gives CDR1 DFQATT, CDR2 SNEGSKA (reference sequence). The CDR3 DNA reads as TGCAGTGCTAGAGATCCCGGGGCCAATCAGCCCCAGCATTTT. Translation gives CSARDPGANQPQHF.

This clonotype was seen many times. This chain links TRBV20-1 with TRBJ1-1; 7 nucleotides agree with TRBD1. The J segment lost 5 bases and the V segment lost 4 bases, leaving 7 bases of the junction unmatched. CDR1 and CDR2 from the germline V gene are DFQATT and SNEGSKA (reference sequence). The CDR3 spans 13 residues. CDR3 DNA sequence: TGCAGTGCTACACAGGGGATGGGGACTGAAGCTTTCTTT. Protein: CSATQGMGTEAFF.

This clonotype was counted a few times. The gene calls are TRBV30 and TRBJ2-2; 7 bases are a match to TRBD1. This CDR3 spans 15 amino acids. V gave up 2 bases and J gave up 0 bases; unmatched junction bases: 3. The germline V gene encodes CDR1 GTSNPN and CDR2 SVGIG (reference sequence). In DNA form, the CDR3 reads TGTGCCTGGAGTAGGGACAGCTCGAACACCGGGGAGCTGTTTTTT. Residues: CAWSRDSSNTGELFF.

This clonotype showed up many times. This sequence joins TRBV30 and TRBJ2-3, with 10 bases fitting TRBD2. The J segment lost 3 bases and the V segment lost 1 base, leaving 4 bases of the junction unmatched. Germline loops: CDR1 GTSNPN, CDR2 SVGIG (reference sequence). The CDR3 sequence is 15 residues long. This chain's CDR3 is CAWSATSGITDTQYF. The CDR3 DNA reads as TGTGCCTGGAGTGCCACTAGCGGGATTACAGATACGCAGTATTTT.

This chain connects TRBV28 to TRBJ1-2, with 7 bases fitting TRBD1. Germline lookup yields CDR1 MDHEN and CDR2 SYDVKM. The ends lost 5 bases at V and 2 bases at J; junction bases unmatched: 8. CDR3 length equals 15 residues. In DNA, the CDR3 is TGTGCCAGCAGTCTTACAGGGGCGACGAACTATGGCTACACCTTC. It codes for CASSLTGATNYGYTF.

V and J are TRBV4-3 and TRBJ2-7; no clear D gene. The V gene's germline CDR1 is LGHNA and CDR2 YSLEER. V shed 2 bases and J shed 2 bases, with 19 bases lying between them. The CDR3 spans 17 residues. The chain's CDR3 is CASSQSLTPIRTYEQYF. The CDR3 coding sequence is TGCGCCAGCAGCCAATCCCTTACACCCATCCGGACCTACGAGCAGTACTTC.

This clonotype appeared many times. The CDR3 loop reads CASSPVPGQNTGELFF. CDR3 coding DNA: TGTGCCAGCAGCCCGGTACCGGGACAGAACACCGGGGAGCTGTTTTTT. The V call is TRBV7-6, the J call TRBJ2-2, with D perhaps TRBD1 (6 bases). The ends were cut back, 5 bases at V and 1 base at J, with 14 bases in the middle. Per the germline V gene, CDR1 is SGHVS and CDR2 is FNYEAQ. This CDR3 region has 16 residues. The whole variable domain, remainder taken from reference TRBV7-6 and TRBJ2-2, is GAGVSQSPRYKVTKRGQDVALRCDPISGHVSLYWYRQALGQGPEFLTYFNYEAQQDKSGLPNDRFSAERPEGSISTLTIQRTEQRDSAMYRCASSPVPGQNTGELFFGEGSRLTVL.

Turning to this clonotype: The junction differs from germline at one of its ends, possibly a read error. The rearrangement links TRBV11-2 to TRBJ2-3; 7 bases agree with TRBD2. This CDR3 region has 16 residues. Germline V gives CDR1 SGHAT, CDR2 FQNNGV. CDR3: CASSLDNGLGTGTQYF. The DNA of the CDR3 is TGTGCCAGCAGCTTAGACAACGGACTAGGCACAGGTACGCAGTATTTT.

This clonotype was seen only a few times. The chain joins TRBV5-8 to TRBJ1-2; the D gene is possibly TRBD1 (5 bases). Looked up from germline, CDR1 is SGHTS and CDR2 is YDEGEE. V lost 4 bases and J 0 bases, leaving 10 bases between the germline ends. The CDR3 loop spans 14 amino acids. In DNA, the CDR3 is TGTGCCAGCAGCCCGGGACGGTCTAACTATGGCTACACCTTC. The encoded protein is CASSPGRSNYGYTF.

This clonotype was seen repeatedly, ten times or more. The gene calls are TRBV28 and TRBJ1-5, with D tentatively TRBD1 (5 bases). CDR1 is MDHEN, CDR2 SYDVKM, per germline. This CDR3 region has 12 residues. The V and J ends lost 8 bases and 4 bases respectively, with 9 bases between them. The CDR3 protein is CASGGTNQPQHF. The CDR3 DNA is TGTGCCAGCGGGGGAACTAATCAGCCCCAGCATTTT.

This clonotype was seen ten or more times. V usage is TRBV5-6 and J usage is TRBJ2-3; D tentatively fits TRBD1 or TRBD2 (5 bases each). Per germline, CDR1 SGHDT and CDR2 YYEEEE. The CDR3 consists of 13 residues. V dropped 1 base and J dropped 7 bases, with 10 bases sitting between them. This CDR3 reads CASSLSGPNTQYF. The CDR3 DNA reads TGTGCCAGCAGCTTGTCGGGACCCAATACGCAGTATTTT.

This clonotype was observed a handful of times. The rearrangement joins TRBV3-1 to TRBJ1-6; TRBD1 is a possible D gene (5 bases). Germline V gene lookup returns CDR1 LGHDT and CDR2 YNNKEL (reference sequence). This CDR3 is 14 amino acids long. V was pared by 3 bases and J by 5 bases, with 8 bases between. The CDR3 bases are TGTGCCAGCAGCCAGGGGACCGATAATTCACCCCTCCACTTT. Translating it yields CASSQGTDNSPLHF.

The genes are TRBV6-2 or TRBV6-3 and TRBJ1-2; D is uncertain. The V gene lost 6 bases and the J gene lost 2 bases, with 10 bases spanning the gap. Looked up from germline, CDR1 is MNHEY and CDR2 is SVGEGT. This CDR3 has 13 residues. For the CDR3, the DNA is TGTGCCAGCAGAGACTCTTACAACTATGGCTACACCTTC. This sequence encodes CASRDSYNYGYTF.

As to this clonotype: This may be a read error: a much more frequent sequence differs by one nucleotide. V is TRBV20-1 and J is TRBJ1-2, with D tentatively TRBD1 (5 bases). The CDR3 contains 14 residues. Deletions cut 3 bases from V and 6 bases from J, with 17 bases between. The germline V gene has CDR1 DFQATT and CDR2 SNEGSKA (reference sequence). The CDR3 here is CSASSGAGQDGYTF. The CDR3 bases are TGCAGTGCTAGCAGTGGAGCAGGGCAGGATGGCTACACCTTC.

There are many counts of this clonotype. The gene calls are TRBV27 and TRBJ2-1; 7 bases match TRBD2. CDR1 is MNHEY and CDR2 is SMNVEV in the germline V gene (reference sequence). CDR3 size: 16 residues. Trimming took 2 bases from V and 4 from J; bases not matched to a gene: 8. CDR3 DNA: TGTGCCAGCAGTTTAAACCCAGCGGGAACTTACAATGAGCAGTTCTTC. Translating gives CASSLNPAGTYNEQFF.

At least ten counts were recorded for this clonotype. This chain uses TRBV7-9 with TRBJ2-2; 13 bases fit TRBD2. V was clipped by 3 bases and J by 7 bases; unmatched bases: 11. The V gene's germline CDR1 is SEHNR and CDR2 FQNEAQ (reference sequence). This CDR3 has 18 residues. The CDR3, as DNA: TGTGCCAGCAGCTTGCGGGGACTAGCGGGAAATCGTGTCGGGGAGCTGTTTTTT. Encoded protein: CASSLRGLAGNRVGELFF.

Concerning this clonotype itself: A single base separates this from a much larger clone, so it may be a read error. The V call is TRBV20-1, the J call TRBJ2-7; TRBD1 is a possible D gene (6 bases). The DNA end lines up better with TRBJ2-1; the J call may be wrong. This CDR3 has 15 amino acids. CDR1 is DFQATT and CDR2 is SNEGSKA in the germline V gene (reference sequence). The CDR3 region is CSARVPPGVNYEQFF. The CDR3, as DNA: TGCAGTGCTAGGGTCCCCCCAGGGGTGAACTACGAGCAGTTCTTC.

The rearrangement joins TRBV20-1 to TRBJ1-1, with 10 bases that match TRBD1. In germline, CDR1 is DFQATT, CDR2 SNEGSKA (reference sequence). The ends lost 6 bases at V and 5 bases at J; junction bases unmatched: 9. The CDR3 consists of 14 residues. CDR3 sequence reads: CSARKGQGRTEAFF. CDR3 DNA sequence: TGCAGTGCCAGAAAGGGACAGGGGAGGACTGAAGCTTTCTTT.

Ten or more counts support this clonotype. The CDR3 loop is CASSYAGGVGYTF. CDR3 coding DNA: TGTGCCAGCAGTTACGCAGGAGGGGTTGGCTACACCTTC. This chain uses TRBV6-5 with TRBJ1-2, with D possibly matching TRBD1 (5 bases). Between the trimmed V and J ends, which lost 2 bases and 7 bases, there was a span of 11 bases. The CDR3 is 13 amino acids. Germline V gene data show CDR1 as MNHEY and CDR2 as SVGAGI.